This T cell receptor beta chain was obtained from a study of identical twins. Trimming cost V 3 bases and J 9 bases, with 13 bases left between them. Germline lookup yields CDR1 SGHRS and CDR2 YFSETQ. The CDR3 is 13 residues long. TCRdb ran MiXCR on the 5' RACE reads and lists one entry per CDR3 protein. The sample records 690,000 or so distinct CDR3 sequences, about 9.4% being singletons. This clonotype was seen ten or more times. The sample also formed part of further work on yellow fever vaccine responses in identical twins.

V gene TRBV5-1 combines with J gene TRBJ2-1; D unresolved. Input material: PBMCs. This clonotype originated in a young woman in good health. CDR3: CASSSADLGEQFF. CDR3 coding DNA: TGCGCCAGCAGCTCCGCGGATTTGGGTGAGCAGTTCTTC.